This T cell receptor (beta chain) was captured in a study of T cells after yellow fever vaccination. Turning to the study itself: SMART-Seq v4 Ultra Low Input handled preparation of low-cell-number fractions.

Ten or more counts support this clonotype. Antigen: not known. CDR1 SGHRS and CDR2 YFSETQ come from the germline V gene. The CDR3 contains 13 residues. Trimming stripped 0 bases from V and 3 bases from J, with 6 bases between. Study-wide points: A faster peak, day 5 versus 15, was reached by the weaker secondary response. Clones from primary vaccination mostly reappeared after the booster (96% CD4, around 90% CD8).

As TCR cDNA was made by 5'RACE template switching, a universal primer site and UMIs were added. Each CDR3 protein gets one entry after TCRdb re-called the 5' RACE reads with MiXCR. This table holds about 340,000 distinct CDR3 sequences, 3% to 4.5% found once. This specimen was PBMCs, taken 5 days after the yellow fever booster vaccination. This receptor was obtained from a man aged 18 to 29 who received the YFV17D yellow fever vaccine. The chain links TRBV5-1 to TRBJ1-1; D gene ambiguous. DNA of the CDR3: TGCGCCAGCAGCTTGGATCTCTACACTGAAGCTTTCTTT. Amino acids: CASSLDLYTEAFF.